Listed below are T cell receptor beta chains from one sample, sequenced in a study of response to subunit inactivated influenza vaccine. TCRdb reprocessed the RT-PCR reads with MiXCR, giving one entry per CDR3 protein. The table has about 700,000 distinct CDR3 sequences, about 14% seen once; the top ten hold less than 9%. Sequenced here: PBMCs from blood, sampled less than 15 days before vaccination. These receptors were obtained from a man aged 50-60 years who received an inactivated influenza vaccine. CDR3s include the opening cysteine and the closing phenylalanine or tryptophan. A row's size may be missing; if present it is once, few, many or a size class.

J	size	V	CDR3
TRBJ2-7	many	TRBV3-1	CASSRLNYEQYF
TRBJ2-1	NA	TRBV20-1	CSAREPGREQFF
TRBJ1-1	few	TRBV7-9	CASSLAGLGQEAEAFF
TRBJ2-3	NA	TRBV29-1	CSVRGGSTDTQYF
TRBJ2-1	NA	TRBV20-1	CSARTTGSNEQFF
TRBJ1-5	few	TRBV12-3/TRBV12-4	CASRLQGAPNQPQHF
TRBJ1-2	few	TRBV10-3	CAISESLGGYTF
TRBJ2-7	few	TRBV7-2	CASSLGADRTYEQYF
TRBJ1-2	few	TRBV14	CASSQQLNYGYTF
TRBJ2-7	NA	TRBV20-1	CSANPLPSRRPSYEQYF
TRBJ1-3	NA	TRBV6-1	CAYRDSSGNTIYF
TRBJ2-5	NA	TRBV21-1	CASSTSVLRDRGEETQYF
TRBJ2-4	many	TRBV5-1	CASSSTQGARWYF
TRBJ2-7	few	TRBV3-1	CASSRNRGSDEQYF
TRBJ1-5	NA	TRBV6-2/TRBV6-3	CASTGPNSNQPQHF
TRBJ2-7	few	TRBV6-1	CASNRQASSYEQYF
TRBJ2-3	few	TRBV27	CASSFGVAGDTQYF
TRBJ2-2	NA	TRBV5-4	CASSEGGGNTGELFF
TRBJ2-5	few	TRBV7-2	CASSNGGDQETQYF
TRBJ2-5	NA	TRBV11-2	CACSLVGTGGQETQYF
TRBJ2-1	NA	TRBV5-1	CASTNPGLARNEQFF
TRBJ2-7	few	TRBV20-1	CSARVTGRSYEQYF
TRBJ2-7	NA	TRBV12-3/TRBV12-4	CASSSPGEGWEQYF
TRBJ2-5	NA	TRBV7-2	CASSYQGQETQYF
TRBJ2-6	NA	TRBV5-1	CASSKNRGLGGANVLTF
TRBJ2-1	many	TRBV28	CASSFQGKSLRNEQFF
TRBJ2-3	NA	TRBV21-1	CASSRTSGRAAGTDTQYF
TRBJ1-2	few	TRBV19	CASSIGRHASGNYGYTF
TRBJ2-5	many	TRBV5-1	CASRNGRVPQETQYF
TRBJ2-5	few	TRBV5-1	CASSLEAGPQETQYF
TRBJ2-7	few	TRBV4-3	CASSQVALPGQNYEQYF
TRBJ2-7	NA	TRBV5-1	CASSFDTVSYEQYF
TRBJ1-2	few	TRBV12-3/TRBV12-4	CASSFGGENYGYTF
TRBJ1-5	NA	TRBV7-2	CASSMGLSQPQHF
TRBJ2-7	few	TRBV24-1	CATSDRGSHEQYF
TRBJ2-3	NA	TRBV7-2	CASSLGQGVSIDTQYF
TRBJ2-7	NA	TRBV6-2/TRBV6-3	CASSYSGQGFDEQYF
TRBJ2-5	many	TRBV29-1	CSVGQGLETQYF
TRBJ2-2	NA	TRBV4-3	CASSQDPRNTGELFF
TRBJ2-7	NA	TRBV27	CASSLMLAGGPGEQYF
TRBJ1-5	NA	TRBV20-1	CSASRGALNQPQHF
TRBJ1-2	NA	TRBV12-3/TRBV12-4	CASSRESGNYGYTF
TRBJ1-1	many	TRBV4-3	CASSQVEDTEAFF